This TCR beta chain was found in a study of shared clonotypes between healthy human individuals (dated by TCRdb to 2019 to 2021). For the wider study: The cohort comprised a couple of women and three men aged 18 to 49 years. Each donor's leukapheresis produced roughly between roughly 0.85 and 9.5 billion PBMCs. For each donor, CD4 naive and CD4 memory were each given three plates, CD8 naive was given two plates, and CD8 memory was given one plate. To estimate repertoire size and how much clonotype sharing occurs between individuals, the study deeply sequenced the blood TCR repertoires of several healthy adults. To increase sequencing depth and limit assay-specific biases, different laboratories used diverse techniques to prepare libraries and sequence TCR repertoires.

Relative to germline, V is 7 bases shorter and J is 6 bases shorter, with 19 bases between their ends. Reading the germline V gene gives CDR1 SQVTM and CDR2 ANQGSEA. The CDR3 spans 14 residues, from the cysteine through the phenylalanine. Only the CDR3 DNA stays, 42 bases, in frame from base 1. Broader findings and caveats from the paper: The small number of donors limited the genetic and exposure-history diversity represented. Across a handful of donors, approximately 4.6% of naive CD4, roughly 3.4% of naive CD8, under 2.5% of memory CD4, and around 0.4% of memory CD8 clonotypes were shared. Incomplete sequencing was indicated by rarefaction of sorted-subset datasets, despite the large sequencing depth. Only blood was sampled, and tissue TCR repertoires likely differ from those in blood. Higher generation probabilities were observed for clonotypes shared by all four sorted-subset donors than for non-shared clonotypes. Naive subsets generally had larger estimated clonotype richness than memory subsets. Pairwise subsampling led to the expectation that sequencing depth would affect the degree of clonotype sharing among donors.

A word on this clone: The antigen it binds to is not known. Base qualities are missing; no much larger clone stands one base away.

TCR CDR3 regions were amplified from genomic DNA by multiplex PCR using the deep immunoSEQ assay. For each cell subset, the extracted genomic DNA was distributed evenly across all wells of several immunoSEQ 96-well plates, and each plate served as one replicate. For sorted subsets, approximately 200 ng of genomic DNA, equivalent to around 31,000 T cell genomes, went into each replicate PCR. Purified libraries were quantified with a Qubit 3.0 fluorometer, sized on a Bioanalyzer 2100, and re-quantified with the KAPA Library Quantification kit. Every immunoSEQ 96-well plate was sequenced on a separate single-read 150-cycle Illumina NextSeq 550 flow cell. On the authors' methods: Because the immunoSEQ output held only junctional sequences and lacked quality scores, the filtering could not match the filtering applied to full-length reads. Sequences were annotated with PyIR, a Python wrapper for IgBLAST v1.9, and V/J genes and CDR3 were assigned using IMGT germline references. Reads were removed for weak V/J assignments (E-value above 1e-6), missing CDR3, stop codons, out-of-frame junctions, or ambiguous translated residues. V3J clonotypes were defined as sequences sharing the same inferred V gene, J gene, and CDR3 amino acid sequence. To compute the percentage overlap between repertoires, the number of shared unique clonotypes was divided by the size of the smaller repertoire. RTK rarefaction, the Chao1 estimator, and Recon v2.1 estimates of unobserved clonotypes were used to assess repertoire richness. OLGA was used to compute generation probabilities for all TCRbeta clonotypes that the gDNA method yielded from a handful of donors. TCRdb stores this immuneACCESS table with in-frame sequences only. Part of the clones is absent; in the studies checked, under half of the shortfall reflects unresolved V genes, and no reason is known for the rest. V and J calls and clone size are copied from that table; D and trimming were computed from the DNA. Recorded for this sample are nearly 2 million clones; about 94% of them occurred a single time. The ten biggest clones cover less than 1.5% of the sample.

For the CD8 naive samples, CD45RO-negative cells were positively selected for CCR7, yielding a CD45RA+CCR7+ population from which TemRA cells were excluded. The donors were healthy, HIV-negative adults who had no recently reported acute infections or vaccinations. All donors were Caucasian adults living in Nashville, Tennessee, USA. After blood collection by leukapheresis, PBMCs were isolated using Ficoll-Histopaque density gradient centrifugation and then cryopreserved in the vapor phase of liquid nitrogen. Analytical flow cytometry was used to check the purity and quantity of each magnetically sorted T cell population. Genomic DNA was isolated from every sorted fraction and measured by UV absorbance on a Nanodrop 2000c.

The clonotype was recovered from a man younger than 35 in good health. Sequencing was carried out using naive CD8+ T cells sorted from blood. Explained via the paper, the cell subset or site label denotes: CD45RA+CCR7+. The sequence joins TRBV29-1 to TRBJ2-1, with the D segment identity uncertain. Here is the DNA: TGCAGCGGGCAGGATTTCGATGGACGCAATGAGCAGTTCTTC. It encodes CSGQDFDGRNEQFF.